The source of this T cell receptor beta chain is a study of T cells in Graves' hyperthyroidism and ophthalmopathy. Template material for amplifying TCR beta CDR3 regions consisted of RNA transcripts. Initially, a first-round RT-PCR of the TCR CDR3 employed the HTBI primer set. One entry per CDR3 protein, called by TCRdb with MiXCR from the multiplex PCR reads. The data show roughly 570,000 distinct CDR3 sequences, with 46% seen just once and around 19% held by the top ten. V lost 0 bases, J lost 4 bases, and 5 bases lay in between. The CDR3 is made up of 13 amino acids. The V gene's germline CDR1 is SGHVS and CDR2 FQNEAQ.

The V gene is TRBV7-8, the J gene TRBJ2-3; D uncertain. This clonotype originated in an adult woman with Graves' disease, either hyperthyroidism or ophthalmopathy (not recorded which). Sequenced sample: peripheral blood or thyroid tissue (not recorded which). The CDR3 DNA reads TGTGCCAGCAGCTTAGCGTTGGCAGATACGCAGTATTTT. It yields the protein CASSLALADTQYF.